The TCR beta chain under discussion was sequenced for a study of blood T cells in healthy people across ages. At the level of the study: The template switching approach captured approximately one barcoded beta molecule for every two T cells.

The CDR3 is 15 residues long. Per germline, CDR1 SGHVS and CDR2 FQNEAQ. V lost 1 base to trimming and J lost 2 bases; unmatched junction nucleotides: 5. Using a J-beta primer mix together with a sample-barcoded 5' primer, a second PCR was run for roughly 6 to 12 cycles. Each cDNA molecule received a tag from a template-switch adaptor that had 12 random nucleotides. Via MiXCR, TCRdb re-called the 5' RACE reads, giving one row per CDR3 protein. The sample includes around 1,500,000 distinct CDR3 sequences, roughly 27% of them seen just once. The study's findings and limits: Possibly, changes in expanded clonotypes were confounded because donor CMV status was unknown.

In its sample, this clonotype was seen a few times. Its antigen is not known. This clonotype was sampled from a woman younger than 45 in good health. This chain uses TRBV7-8 with TRBJ2-7; 7 nucleotides align to TRBD2. The sequencing input was blood. This chain's CDR3 is CASSLGDYSTYEQYF. DNA of the CDR3: TGTGCCAGCAGCTTAGGGGACTACTCCACCTACGAGCAGTACTTC.